The present T cell receptor (beta chain) was sequenced within a study of T cell responses to AZD1222 COVID-19 vaccine (dated by TCRdb to the early 2020s). Describing the broader study: AZD1222 recipients whose second dose came at about 4 weeks and those whose second dose came at about 12 weeks were combined into one group, since spike-specific TCR depth and breadth did not differ between the two schedules. A total of under 250 trial participants underwent TCR sequencing, of whom some 200 had received two doses of AZD1222 and about 26 had received two doses of the MenACWY control vaccine. Trial participants were enrolled into age subgroups of 18-55, 56-69 and 70-plus years, which contained about 150, 28 and 57 TCR-sequenced participants, respectively. Overall study outcomes, separate from this receptor: Participants were mostly white British and included more females than males, and it was suggested by the authors that clonal diversity may have been underestimated. Conclusions about previously exposed vaccinees are limited, since just five or six AZD1222 recipients were seropositive for SARS-CoV-2 at baseline. Spike-specific TCR breadth and depth rose significantly after two AZD1222 doses compared with day 0 and with MenACWY recipients. Because no day 14 peak-response samples were available, repertoires were characterized only after the peak T cell response. Reportedly, almost half of the unique spike-specific TCRs recognized epitopes lying outside the regions that are mutated in the B.1.351 and B.1.1.7 variants. In the small 56-69-year group, the increase in depth fell short of significance, most likely because of low power. The vaccine-associated CD4 TCRs covered the entire spike protein, and the dominant responses fell in regions 160-218 and 743-854.

The time point label here, explained by the study, means: baseline before first vaccination. The vaccinee samples were drawn from two UK trials, COV001 and COV002, one of which was a single-blind randomized controlled phase 2/3 trial testing AZD1222 (ChAdOx1 nCoV-19) in healthy adults. For TCRbeta chain sequencing, PBMC samples were collected from trial participants at day 0 and at day 28 after the second dose. Taken from the germline V gene, the CDR1 and CDR2 loops are SGDLS and YYNGEE. Taken from cysteine to phenylalanine, the CDR3 has 14 residues. The sequence is cut down to CDR3 DNA, 42 bases in frame from base 1. Germline trimming amounts to 2 bases on V and 6 bases on J, with 2 as the count of junction bases outside the gene matches. In the case of this clone: Its antigen has not been determined. Base-call qualities are not available, and no considerably larger clone is one nucleotide away.

The CDR3 regions of human TCRbeta chains were analyzed by immunosequencing. Per the source publication's procedure: Repertoire TCRs were checked for matches against a reference library of SARS-CoV-2-specific TCRs that had been generated using the MIRA antigen-specificity platform. Breadth meant the fraction of unique TCRs that were SARS-CoV-2-associated, whereas depth meant the fraction of total T cells that were SARS-CoV-2-associated. Using the MIRA data, each spike-specific TCR was assigned both to the spike region to which the TCR was reactive and to a CD4 or CD8 class. Log10-transformed breadth and depth values were compared by one-way ANOVA with Sidak's multiple comparisons tests. TCRdb took this table from immuneACCESS and kept in-frame rearrangements with V and J called. Such tables lack part of the clones; where checked against another copy, unresolved V genes explain under half of the gap, and the rest is unexplained. The DNA was the basis for D and trimming; V, J and clone size are from that table. Present in this sample are approximately 120,000 clones, 85% to 95% of which were seen just once. The ten top clones hold approximately 0.85% of the sample.

The source is an adult in good health. Sequences were derived from peripheral blood, sampled on day 0 of AZD1222 vaccination. The chain links TRBV9 with TRBJ1-5; 10 junctional bases match TRBD1. The DNA sequence is as follows: TGTGCCAGCAGCGTTGGACAGGGGGTTCAGCCCCAGCATTTT. It translates as CASSVGQGVQPQHF.